The present entry profiles one T cell receptor beta chain with its context. Its antigen remains unknown. The protocol was immunoSEQ multiplex PCR, while the TCRdb copy is restricted to in-frame clones and leaves out a portion. The sample lists about 100,000 clones, approximately 84% occurring once. The source of the sample is a study of graft-versus-host responses after intestinal transplantation. Turning to the study itself: The transplants performed in recipients were multivisceral, liver-intestinal, or isolated intestinal.

General observations from the study: Subjects displaying graft-donor T cell macrochimerism possessed elevated graft-versus-host to host-versus-graft clonal ratios inside allografts. Ileal or blood samples showed some GvH clones first, and such clones were also found in recipient marrow. Circulating GvH clones peaking coincided with falling HvG clones soon after transplant.

The V gene's germline CDR1 is SNHLY and CDR2 FYNNEI. The CDR3 extends over 12 amino acids. V was shortened by 4 bases and J by 8 bases, with 9 bases between the two germline ends. Sequencing used unstimulated CD4+ T cells sorted from spleen or lymph node cells, obtained before transplant. The TCR sequence derives from a human donor who was the organ donor for an intestinal transplant. The gene calls are TRBV2 and TRBJ1-3; no reliable D call. In DNA form, the CDR3 reads TGTGCCAGCAGTGTTACGGAACACACCATATATTTT. Protein product: CASSVTEHTIYF.